This is a list of T cell receptor beta chains from one sample in a study of CD8+ T cells in alopecia areata. The method was immunoSEQ multiplex PCR; TCRdb's version includes in-frame clones alone and lacks a portion of them. The sample contains around 140,000 clones, roughly 53% of which appear only once. The starting material was CD4+ T cells sorted from blood, obtained at week 0. These receptors originate from a human donor with alopecia areata. Both conserved end residues are trimmed from each CDR3.

CDR3: AWRGSGYT; J: TRBJ1-2; V: TRBV30
CDR3: ASSQDFARSMADTQY; J: TRBJ2-3; V: TRBV4-3
CDR3: ASSIEGATPQH; J: TRBJ1-5; V: TRBV19
CDR3: AWSTQGDTEAF; J: TRBJ1-1; V: TRBV30
CDR3: ASSSQGGSHTEAF; J: TRBJ1-1; V: TRBV5-4
CDR3: ATSRARTPAETQY; J: TRBJ2-5; V: TRBV15
CDR3: ASSQGLLKGYT; J: TRBJ1-2; V: TRBV4-2
CDR3: ASSSVWTQY; J: TRBJ2-5; V: TRBV7-9
CDR3: ASSVDAGSYNEQF; J: TRBJ2-1; V: TRBV9
CDR3: ASAGASTDTQY; J: TRBJ2-3; V: TRBV28
CDR3: SAFGGGTQY; J: TRBJ2-5; V: TRBV20-1
CDR3: ASSTGLGIEF; J: TRBJ2-1; V: TRBV18
CDR3: SGSAGGDTEAF; J: TRBJ1-1; V: TRBV29-1
CDR3: ASSQDWSGRFDEQY; J: TRBJ2-7; V: TRBV4-1
CDR3: SVGEGAARGYT; J: TRBJ1-2; V: TRBV29-1
CDR3: ASSPYLLGTNTGELF; J: TRBJ2-2; V: TRBV5-6
CDR3: ASSLGTGDGYT; J: TRBJ1-2; V: TRBV7-9
CDR3: SVVGGDYGYT; J: TRBJ1-2; V: TRBV29-1
CDR3: AWSRTDSQPQH; J: TRBJ1-5; V: TRBV30
CDR3: SVWVRHLAKNIQY; J: TRBJ2-4; V: TRBV29-1
CDR3: ASSLESVGEQY; J: TRBJ2-7; V: TRBV5-1
CDR3: ASSLAGQYQETQY; J: TRBJ2-5; V: TRBV5-1
CDR3: ASSFRDTGSYEQY; J: TRBJ2-7; V: TRBV2
CDR3: ASIGGTNTQY; J: TRBJ2-3; V: TRBV2
CDR3: SVVEDPGGASDGYT; J: TRBJ1-2; V: TRBV29-1
CDR3: ASSYEGDEQF; J: TRBJ2-1; V: TRBV6-1
CDR3: ASSQASGLNEKLF; J: TRBJ1-4; V: TRBV4-1
CDR3: ASSIKGGAHTDTQY; J: TRBJ2-3; V: TRBV9
CDR3: ASGLVLGTGLENTEAF; J: TRBJ1-1; V: TRBV12-5
CDR3: ASSQDWGQYNEQF; J: TRBJ2-1; V: TRBV14
CDR3: AWSTNYEQY; J: TRBJ2-7; V: TRBV30
CDR3: SVDVGARDGYT; J: TRBJ1-2; V: TRBV29-1
CDR3: ASSLRPEGLAGVQETQY; J: TRBJ2-5; V: TRBV5-6
CDR3: ASSQADVPNQPQH; J: TRBJ1-5; V: TRBV4-1
CDR3: ASSLAEGQEEAF; J: TRBJ1-1; V: TRBV5-1
CDR3: ASTNTGTDTQY; J: TRBJ2-3; V: TRBV6-5
CDR3: ASSFDGVTEAF; J: TRBJ1-1; V: TRBV7-9
CDR3: AISEALQETQY; J: TRBJ2-5; V: TRBV10-3
CDR3: SVQGYSNQPQH; J: TRBJ1-5; V: TRBV29-1
CDR3: ASRLAEDWRTGELF; J: TRBJ2-2; V: TRBV12-2
CDR3: ASSFERLELGELF; J: TRBJ2-2; V: TRBV7-9
CDR3: SAEAPDETFNEQF; J: TRBJ2-1; V: TRBV29-1
CDR3: SVVRPGQGT; J: TRBJ1-2; V: TRBV29-1
CDR3: AWSVPEGANYGYT; J: TRBJ1-2; V: TRBV30
CDR3: ASRRDSYEQY; J: TRBJ2-7; V: TRBV5-1
CDR3: SAEETQY; J: TRBJ2-5; V: TRBV20-1
CDR3: AWSRGTGDNEQF; J: TRBJ2-1; V: TRBV30
CDR3: ASRRTDYYGYT; J: TRBJ1-2; V: TRBV2
CDR3: AWRGPRRWF; J: TRBJ2-1; V: TRBV30